This entry features one T cell receptor beta chain sequence. The entry originates in a study of OX40 agonist ivuxolimab in advanced cancers. The assay was immunoSEQ multiplex PCR, and TCRdb's table has in-frame clones only and misses some. Among around 85,000 clones listed, about 90% were seen once. The CDR3 consists of 17 residues. CDR1 and CDR2 from the germline V gene are MDHEN and SYDVKM. The trim removed 5 bases at V and 2 bases at J, leaving 14 bases unmatched. The chain links TRBV28 to TRBJ2-7; TRBD2 matches at 8 bases. The sequencing used CD4+ or CD8+ T cells sorted from blood, collected in a trial of the OX40 agonist ivuxolimab. The receptor was derived from an adult with an advanced solid tumor such as melanoma, head and neck, liver or kidney cancer. Written as DNA, the CDR3 is TGTGCCAGCAGTAGTGAATATGTGACTAGCGTCCCCTACGAGCAGTACTTC. Translating gives CASSSEYVTSVPYEQYF.